A selection of T cell receptor beta chains follows, all from one sample in a study of cytomegalovirus exposure and HLA in healthy donors. Here immunoSEQ multiplex PCR was the method, and the copy in TCRdb shows in-frame clones only, minus some. The sample carries about 170,000 clones, about four fifths recorded once. The sample was PBMCs. The origin of the receptors is a woman between 18 and 29 years old in good health and CMV-seropositive. Both conserved end residues are part of each CDR3. D genes are given only for firm matches. Size is omitted from some rows. Given values are once, few, many or a class for expanded clones.

TRBJ2-5 NA TRBV30 NA TGTGCCTGGAATACCGGGGGAGGAGAGACCCAGTACTTC CAWNTGGGETQYF
TRBJ2-3 NA TRBV2 TRBD1 TGTGCCACAGGGACAGGGGCAGATACGCAGTATTTT CATGTGADTQYF
TRBJ1-6 NA TRBV4-1 TRBD1 TGCGCCAGCAGCCGGGGCGGACAGGGCTATAATTCACCCCTCCACTTT CASSRGGQGYNSPLHF
TRBJ1-2 few TRBV7-9 NA TGTGCCAGCAGCTTAGAACAGCACTATGGCTACACCTTC CASSLEQHYGYTF
TRBJ1-1 NA TRBV18 NA TGTGCCAGCTCACCAATTAGAACCCTGGGGCGGACGAACACTGAAGCTTTCTTT CASSPIRTLGRTNTEAFF
TRBJ1-6 NA TRBV6-1 TRBD1 TGTGCCAGCAGTGATGTAGGGACAGGGCTCCGGGATTCACCCCTCCACTTT CASSDVGTGLRDSPLHF
TRBJ2-3 NA TRBV7-9 TRBD2 TGTGCCAGCAGCGAAGGCCCGACACTAGCGGGGCGAGCAGATACGCAGTATTTT CASSEGPTLAGRADTQYF
TRBJ2-2 NA TRBV6-1 TRBD1 TGTGCCAGCAGTGGGGACAGCTTAACCGGGGAGCTGTTTTTT CASSGDSLTGELFF
TRBJ1-2 NA TRBV7-8 TRBD1 TGTGCCAGCAGATTGGATAGGGGGCAAAACTATGGCTACACCTTC CASRLDRGQNYGYTF
TRBJ2-5 NA TRBV11-1 NA TGTGCCAGCAGCTTTGAGGTGCCGCCCGGAACCCAGTACTTC CASSFEVPPGTQYF
TRBJ2-6 NA TRBV29-1 TRBD1 TGCAGCGCATTGGACAGGGGCCCGACCCCTGGGGCCAACGTCCTGACTTTC CSALDRGPTPGANVLTF
TRBJ2-2 NA TRBV7-9 NA TGTGCCAGCAGCTTATACGGGGAGCTGTTTTTT CASSLYGELFF
TRBJ1-2 NA TRBV5-4 TRBD1 TGTGCCAGCAGCTCGTGGACAGGGGTTGTCTCTAGCGGCTACACCTTC CASSSWTGVVSSGYTF
TRBJ1-2 NA TRBV19 TRBD1 TGTGCCAGTAGTCAGCGGGACAGGGCCCTTGGGGGAGATGGCTACACCTTC CASSQRDRALGGDGYTF
TRBJ2-3 NA TRBV27 NA TGTGCCAGCAGTTTTCAATATACGCAGTATTTT CASSFQYTQYF
TRBJ2-5 NA TRBV18 TRBD2 TGTGCCAGCTCGTCTAGCGGGGGCAAACAAGAGACCCAGTACTTC CASSSSGGKQETQYF
TRBJ2-5 NA TRBV7-8 TRBD2 TGTGCCAGCAGCTCTCTCGGGGGGGCCACAGAGACCCAGTACTTC CASSSLGGATETQYF
TRBJ1-1 NA TRBV27 NA TGTGCCAGCAGTTTATCTTACGGGAACACTGAAGCTTTCTTT CASSLSYGNTEAFF
TRBJ1-3 NA TRBV11-1 NA TGTGCCAGCAGCTCCGAGTTGAGCGGAAACACCATATATTTT CASSSELSGNTIYF
TRBJ2-7 NA TRBV28 NA TGTGCCAGCAGGCGGGGCAGGCTCTCCCCCTACGAGCAGTACTTC CASRRGRLSPYEQYF
TRBJ2-5 NA TRBV27 NA TGTGCCAGCAGTCTCGGTGAGACCCAGTACTTC CASSLGETQYF
TRBJ1-1 once TRBV5-1 NA TGCGCCAGCAACCTACAGGGTGGCGGGAACACTGAAGCTTTCTTT CASNLQGGGNTEAFF
TRBJ1-5 once TRBV7-8 NA TGTGCCAGCAGCTTAGCGGACAGCGATCAGCCCCAGCATTTT CASSLADSDQPQHF
TRBJ1-1 NA TRBV4-2 NA TGTGCCAGCAGCCAACAGGACCAGGGGAACACTGAAGCTTTCTTT CASSQQDQGNTEAFF
TRBJ2-5 NA TRBV28 NA TGTGCCAGCAGTTTGCGGCGGGTCCAAGAGACCCAGTACTTC CASSLRRVQETQYF
TRBJ1-5 NA TRBV6-5 TRBD1 TGTGCCAGCAGCACGACAGGGATTGGCAATCAGCCCCAGCATTTT CASSTTGIGNQPQHF
TRBJ2-1 few TRBV7-7 TRBD2 TGTGCCAGCAGCCTGAGCGGGGGCAATGAGCAGTTCTTC CASSLSGGNEQFF
TRBJ1-4 NA TRBV7-8 NA TGTGCCAGCCGCCAACTCGGGACAAATGGTGAAAAACTGTTTTTT CASRQLGTNGEKLFF
TRBJ1-2 NA TRBV7-2 NA TGTGCCAGCACTCTGGCTGGGGCCGGGTATGGCTACACCTTC CASTLAGAGYGYTF
TRBJ2-2 NA TRBV5-1 NA TGCGCCAGCAGCTTGGCCGTGCAGGGGAGCACCGGGGAGCTGTTTTTT CASSLAVQGSTGELFF
TRBJ2-5 few TRBV28 TRBD1 TGTGCCAGCAGTTCCCGGGACAGGGGGCTTGAGGCCCAGTACTTC CASSSRDRGLEAQYF
TRBJ2-5 NA TRBV7-9 TRBD2 TGTGCCAGCAGCCGACTAGCGGGGGAAGAGACCCAGTACTTC CASSRLAGEETQYF